A single sample is the source of the 3 T cell receptor beta chains below, sequenced in a study of T-cell memory formation after mild COVID-19 (dated by TCRdb to the early 2020s). The library was prepared using 5' RACE. Sequenced on an Illumina NovaSeq 6000. TCRdb applied fastp at Q25 and MiXCR to the public reads, then kept only in-frame beta chains. Each CDR3 protein gets just one entry, which takes the most common genes and DNA from the rows behind it. This sample holds about 82,000 distinct CDR3 sequences; roughly 13% were observed only once. The leading ten clones occupy approximately 41% of the sample. The specimen was PBMCs or a T cell subset sorted from them (not recorded which). The receptors here all came from a man aged 18 to 29 who had mild COVID-19 (a few samples of this study predate the infection). The sample titles of this study are shuffled in the database, so cell type and time point are left out; the donor was told from shared clones.

The gene calls are TRBV6-2 or TRBV6-3 and TRBJ2-6; a possible D gene is TRBD2 (5 bases). The CDR3 is 19 amino acids. Between the trimmed V and J ends, which lost 2 bases and 0 bases, there was a span of 17 bases. Looked up from germline, CDR1 is MNHEY and CDR2 is SVGEGT. CDR3: CASSYNPASGSSGANVLTF. In DNA form, the CDR3 reads TGTGCCAGCAGTTACAATCCCGCCTCGGGATCCTCTGGGGCCAACGTCCTGACTTTC.

This clonotype was detected a few times. The chain combines TRBV4-1 with TRBJ2-1, with 14 positions matching TRBD2. Per germline, CDR1 MGHRA and CDR2 YSYEKL. CDR3 size: 18 residues. The J segment lost 4 bases and the V segment lost 4 bases, leaving 9 bases of the junction unmatched. CDR3 protein: CASSPHQGLAGVYNEQFF. The CDR3 region has the DNA TGCGCCAGCAGCCCTCACCAGGGACTAGCGGGGGTTTACAATGAGCAGTTCTTC.

In its sample, this clonotype was seen many times. The V and J genes are TRBV5-1 and TRBJ2-3; D gene ambiguous. Germline V gives CDR1 SGHRS, CDR2 YFSETQ. Trimming stripped 4 bases from V and 0 bases from J, with 12 bases between. The CDR3 contains 15 residues. The CDR3 here is CASSPSSWSTDTQYF. Written as DNA, the CDR3 is TGCGCCAGCAGCCCCTCGAGTTGGAGCACAGATACGCAGTATTTT. The complete variable domain, with remaining parts taken from reference TRBV5-1 and TRBJ2-3, reads KAGVTQTPRYLIKTRGQQVTLSCSPISGHRSVSWYQQTPGQGLQFLFEYFSETQRNKGNFPGRFSGRQFSNSRSEMNVSTLELGDSALYLCASSPSSWSTDTQYFGPGTRLTVL.